A selection of T cell receptor beta chains follows, all from one sample in a study of blood T cell repertoires in COVID-19. Repertoires were generated with immunoSEQ multiplex PCR, while TCRdb's copy carries only in-frame clones and drops some. There are about 73,000 clones in the sample; 77% occur only once, and about 2.1% lies in the top ten. The sequenced material came from peripheral blood. All receptors come from an older man with COVID-19, enrolled during active disease. Both conserved end residues are trimmed from each CDR3. Fields, in order: CDR3 protein, J gene, V gene.

ASSLGGRDGYT	TRBJ1-2	TRBV5-6
ASKFGGSQPQH	TRBJ1-5	TRBV28
SVVRGRNTEAF	TRBJ1-1	TRBV29-1
ASSFVRTGVAGELF	TRBJ2-2	TRBV27
SVGEVRQGYGYT	TRBJ1-2	TRBV29-1
ASSPRTGPKNTIY	TRBJ1-3	TRBV18
ASSRAGMSNYGYT	TRBJ1-2	TRBV5-8
ASSPPTGGFAGELF	TRBJ2-2	TRBV7-9
ASTSAGSNQPQH	TRBJ1-5	TRBV3-1/TRBV3-2
ASSLSLGHGAYEQY	TRBJ2-7	TRBV27
ASSLDPNPSSGYT	TRBJ1-2	TRBV5-4
ASSLVASGYPTDTQY	TRBJ2-3	TRBV28
AWSASGSTDTQY	TRBJ2-3	TRBV30
ASSYSRSEAF	TRBJ1-1	TRBV6-2/TRBV6-3
ASSPQGGANGYT	TRBJ1-2	TRBV7-2
ASTRGLAELDEQF	TRBJ2-1	TRBV7-2
ASSSPPGVAYEQY	TRBJ2-7	TRBV7-8
ASSYDFLDTQY	TRBJ2-3	TRBV6-5
ASSLNRGSGRGTDTQY	TRBJ2-3	TRBV7-3
ATSRGGQGGGTEAF	TRBJ1-1	TRBV15
AISGQGRNTGELF	TRBJ2-2	TRBV10-3
ASSLVGQVNYGYT	TRBJ1-2	TRBV5-6
ASSQDRRGDSPLH	TRBJ1-6	TRBV4-2
ASSLGVAVNQPQH	TRBJ1-5	TRBV27
ASSYRGVPYEQY	TRBJ2-7	TRBV6-2/TRBV6-3
ASSSGTGSYEQY	TRBJ2-7	TRBV5-1
ASVLSGRYQPQH	TRBJ1-5	TRBV28
ASSQEGTGGFSPLH	TRBJ1-6	TRBV3-1/TRBV3-2
ASSLYLLAANTGELF	TRBJ2-2	TRBV3-1/TRBV3-2
ASSPGLSNEKLF	TRBJ1-4	TRBV4-2
ASSLRINTIY	TRBJ1-3	TRBV28
AISGDTYEQY	TRBJ2-7	TRBV10-3
ASTEGSSYEQY	TRBJ2-7	TRBV27
ASREAYFMNTEAF	TRBJ1-1	TRBV5-1
SGVRTGGNTIY	TRBJ1-3	TRBV29-1
ASSHADRPREQY	TRBJ2-7	TRBV3-1/TRBV3-2
ASSVTGARGHRTDTQY	TRBJ2-3	TRBV7-2
ASTHGSGNEQF	TRBJ2-1	TRBV7-9
ASSPQGAHEQY	TRBJ2-7	TRBV18
ASSVPTGEIYEQY	TRBJ2-7	TRBV7-9
ASRQRGSSGNTIY	TRBJ1-3	TRBV13
ASSPRASARDTQY	TRBJ2-3	TRBV4-1